This TCR beta chain came from a study of shared clonotypes between healthy human individuals. Points from the study as a whole: Sampling was confined to blood; repertoires within tissues likely differ. A reduction in generation probabilities was seen for non-shared clonotypes relative to those shared by all four donors.

Naive CD8 isolation took CD45RO-negative cells positively selected for CCR7 and excluded terminally differentiated effector memory CD45RA+ cells. To note about this clone: As yet, its antigen is unknown.

Germline lookup yields CDR1 MNHNS and CDR2 SASEGT. The CDR3 is made up of 15 amino acids. Trimming removed 9 bases at V and 7 bases at J, with 21 bases between. Genomic DNA of each subset was evenly split across several immunoSEQ plates. Data came from immunoSEQ multiplex PCR; TCRdb stores just in-frame clones and leaves some out. The sample has about 2.1 million clones, around 95% seen once. The sample consisted of naive CD8+ T cells from PBMCs. V is TRBV6-1 and J is TRBJ1-4, with D maybe TRBD1 (6 bases). The receptor's source is a man between 18 and 29 years old in good health. Some clones in this sample may be carry-over from other donors' samples. This CDR3 is CASQRGAFVGEKLFF. DNA of the CDR3: TGTGCCAGTCAAAGGGGGGCGTTTGTGGGTGAAAAACTGTTTTTT.